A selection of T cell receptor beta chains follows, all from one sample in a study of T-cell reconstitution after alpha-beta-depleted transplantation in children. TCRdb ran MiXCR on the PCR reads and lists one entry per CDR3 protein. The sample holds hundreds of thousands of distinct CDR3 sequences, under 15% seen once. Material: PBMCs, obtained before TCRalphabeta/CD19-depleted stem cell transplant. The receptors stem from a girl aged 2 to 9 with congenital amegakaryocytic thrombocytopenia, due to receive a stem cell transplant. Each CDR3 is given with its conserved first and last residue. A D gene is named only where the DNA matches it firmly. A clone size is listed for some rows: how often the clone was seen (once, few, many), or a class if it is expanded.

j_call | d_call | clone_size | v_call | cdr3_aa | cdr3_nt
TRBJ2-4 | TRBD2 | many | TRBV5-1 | CASKEREGIPSKNIQYF | TGCGCCAGCAAAGAGCGGGAGGGAATCCCCTCCAAAAACATTCAGTACTTC
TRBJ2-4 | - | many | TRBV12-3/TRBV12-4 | CASSLKVFSAKNIQYF | TGTGCCAGCAGTTTAAAAGTATTCTCTGCCAAAAACATTCAGTACTTC
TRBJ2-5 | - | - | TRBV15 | CATSRAPRVRQYF | TGTGCCACCAGCAGAGCCCCGCGTGTCAGACAGTACTTC
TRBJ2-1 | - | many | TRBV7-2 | CASSRSSDNEQFF | TGTGCCAGCAGCCGGAGCTCCGACAATGAGCAGTTCTTC
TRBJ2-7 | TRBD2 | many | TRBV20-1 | CSVFSGTTYEQYF | TGCAGTGTATTCTCCGGGACTACTTACGAGCAGTACTTC
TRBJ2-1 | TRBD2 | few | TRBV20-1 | CSAPQSLAGGPREQFF | TGCAGTGCTCCCCAGTCCCTAGCGGGAGGGCCGAGGGAGCAGTTCTTC
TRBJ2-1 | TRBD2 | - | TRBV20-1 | CSARDEGLASFF | TGCAGTGCTAGAGATGAGGGACTAGCCTCGTTCTTC
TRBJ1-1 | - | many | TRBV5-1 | CASSSQGTGDNTEAFF | TGCGCCAGCAGCTCCCAGGGGACTGGGGACAACACTGAAGCTTTCTTT
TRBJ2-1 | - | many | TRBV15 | CATSKDSNNEQFF | TGTGCCACCAGCAAGGACAGTAATAATGAGCAGTTCTTC
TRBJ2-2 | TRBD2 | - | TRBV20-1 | CSATGGSFANTGELFF | TGCAGTGCTACCGGGGGGTCCTTCGCGAACACCGGGGAGCTGTTTTTT
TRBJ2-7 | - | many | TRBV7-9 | CASSLGGSTYEQYF | TGTGCCAGCAGCTTAGGGGGATCTACCTACGAGCAGTACTTC
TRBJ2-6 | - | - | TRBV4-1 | CASSQGYGANVLTF | TGCGCCAGCAGCCAGGGGTATGGGGCCAACGTCCTGACTTTC
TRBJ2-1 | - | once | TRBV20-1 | CSARGGTGGQWFF | TGCAGTGCTAGAGGGGGAACAGGAGGGCAGTGGTTCTTC
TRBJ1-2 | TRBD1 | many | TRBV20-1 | CSAVPGTGGLRYTF | TGCAGTGCTGTTCCCGGGACAGGGGGCTTACGCTACACCTTC
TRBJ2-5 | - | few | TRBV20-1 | CSARKPGTETQYF | TGCAGTGCTAGAAAGCCGGGGACCGAGACCCAGTACTTC
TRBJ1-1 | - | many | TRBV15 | CATSRDHRGMNTEAFF | TGTGCCACCAGCAGAGATCATCGGGGGATGAACACTGAAGCTTTCTTT
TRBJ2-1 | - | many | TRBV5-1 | CASSYLAAQQNNEQFF | TGCGCCAGCAGCTATTTAGCGGCGCAACAAAACAATGAGCAGTTCTTC
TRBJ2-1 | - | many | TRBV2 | CASSEVAAGKQFF | TGTGCCAGCAGTGAAGTCGCGGCGGGTAAGCAGTTCTTC
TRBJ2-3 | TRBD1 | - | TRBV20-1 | CSARDSGVGTDTKYF | TGCAGTGCAAGGGACAGTGGTGTTGGCACAGATACGAAGTATTTT
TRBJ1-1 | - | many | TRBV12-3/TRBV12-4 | CASRGEWVGAFF | TGTGCCAGCAGGGGGGAGTGGGTTGGAGCTTTCTTT
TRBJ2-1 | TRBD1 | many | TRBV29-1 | CSVAPGQGGEQFF | TGCAGCGTCGCTCCGGGACAGGGTGGTGAGCAGTTCTTC
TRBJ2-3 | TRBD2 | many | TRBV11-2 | CASSLVTALAGGVTDTQYF | TGTGCCAGCAGCTTAGTAACCGCCCTGGCGGGAGGAGTGACAGATACGCAGTATTTT
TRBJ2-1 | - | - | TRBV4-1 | CASSQDLFQRSTYNEQFF | TGCGCCAGCAGCCAAGATTTGTTTCAGCGGTCCACCTACAATGAGCAGTTCTTC
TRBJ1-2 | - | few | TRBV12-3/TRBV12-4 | CASSYPGSYGYTF | TGTGCCAGCAGTTACCCCGGGAGCTATGGCTACACCTTC
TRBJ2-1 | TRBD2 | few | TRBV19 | CASTVAGVIYNEQFF | TGTGCCAGTACAGTAGCGGGAGTTATCTACAATGAGCAGTTCTTC
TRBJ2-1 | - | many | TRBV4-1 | CASSRNKDMPNEQFF | TGCGCCAGCAGCCGCAACAAAGACATGCCCAATGAGCAGTTCTTC
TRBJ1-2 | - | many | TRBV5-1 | CASSLQDYGDYGYTF | TGCGCCAGCAGCCTACAGGACTACGGGGACTATGGCTACACCTTC
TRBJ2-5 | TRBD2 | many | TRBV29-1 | CSAGLVGGRETQYF | TGCAGCGCCGGACTAGTCGGAGGGCGGGAGACCCAGTACTTC
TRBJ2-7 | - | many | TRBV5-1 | CASSLRTENYEQYF | TGCGCCAGCAGCCTTCGGACAGAGAACTACGAGCAGTACTTC
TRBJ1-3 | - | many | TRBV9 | CASSVVDGFSGNTIYF | TGTGCCAGCAGCGTAGTTGACGGGTTCTCTGGAAACACCATATATTTT
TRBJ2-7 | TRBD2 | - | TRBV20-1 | CSAEPGGPYEQYF | TGCAGTGCGGAGCCGGGAGGGCCCTACGAGCAGTACTTC
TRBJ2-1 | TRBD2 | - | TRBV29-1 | CSASGTSGSKGSSYNEQFF | TGCAGCGCGTCCGGGACTAGCGGGAGTAAGGGTAGCTCCTACAATGAGCAGTTCTTC
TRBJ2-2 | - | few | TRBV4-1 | CASSQEPSALPNTGELFF | TGCGCCAGCAGCCAAGAGCCTAGCGCCCTACCGAACACCGGGGAGCTGTTTTTT
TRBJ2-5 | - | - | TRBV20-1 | CSARGSAEQETQYF | TGCAGTGCTAGGGGTTCAGCGGAGCAAGAGACCCAGTACTTC
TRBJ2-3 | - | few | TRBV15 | CATSREGLRRDGSTDTQYF | TGTGCCACCAGCAGAGAGGGCCTTCGGCGGGATGGGAGCACAGATACGCAGTATTTT
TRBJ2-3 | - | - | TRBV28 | CASLMRGSGEDTQYF | TGTGCCAGCCTAATGAGGGGGAGTGGTGAAGATACGCAGTATTTT
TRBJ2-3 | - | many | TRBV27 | CASSLFQGVADTQYF | TGTGCCAGCAGTTTGTTCCAGGGCGTCGCAGATACGCAGTATTTT
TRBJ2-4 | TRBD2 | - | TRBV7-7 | CASSLVDGRAGTPAKNIQYF | TGTGCCAGCAGCTTAGTAGACGGGAGGGCCGGTACCCCAGCCAAAAACATTCAGTACTTC
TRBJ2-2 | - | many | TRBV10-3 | CATQLGSGKPGELFF | TGTGCCACCCAACTAGGGTCCGGGAAGCCCGGGGAGCTGTTTTTT
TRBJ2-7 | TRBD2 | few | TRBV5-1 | CASSLSPGLAGYYEQYF | TGCGCCAGCAGCCTCTCTCCGGGTCTAGCGGGCTACTACGAGCAGTACTTC
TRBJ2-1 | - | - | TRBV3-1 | CASSLSFTGRQFF | TGTGCCAGCAGCCTCTCCTTTACCGGACGGCAGTTCTTC
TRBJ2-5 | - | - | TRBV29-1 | CSVDAHRQETQYF | TGCAGCGTTGATGCGCACAGACAAGAGACCCAGTACTTC
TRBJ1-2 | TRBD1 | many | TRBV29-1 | CSVDNRGYGYTF | TGCAGCGTTGATAACAGGGGTTATGGCTACACCTTC
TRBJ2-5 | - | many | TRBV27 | CASRPTAQETQYF | TGTGCCAGCAGGCCGACAGCGCAAGAGACCCAGTACTTC
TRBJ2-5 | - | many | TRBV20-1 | CSAPVGVETQYF | TGCAGTGCTCCGGTAGGGGTAGAGACCCAGTACTTC
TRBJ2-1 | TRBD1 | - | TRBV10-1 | CASSESNLLQGSSYNEQFF | TGCGCCAGCAGTGAGTCGAACCTCCTACAGGGGAGCTCCTACAATGAGCAGTTCTTC
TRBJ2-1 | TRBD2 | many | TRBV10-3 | CAIILAVSYNEQFF | TGTGCCATCATACTAGCGGTCTCCTACAATGAGCAGTTCTTC
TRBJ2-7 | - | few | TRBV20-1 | CSAVSLPLEQYF | TGCAGTGCGGTTTCGCTTCCCCTCGAGCAGTACTTC
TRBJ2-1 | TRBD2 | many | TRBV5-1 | CASSLSGTFNEQFF | TGCGCCAGCAGCTTAAGCGGGACCTTCAATGAGCAGTTCTTC
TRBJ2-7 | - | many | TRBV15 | CATSSPRRTLAYEQYF | TGTGCCACCAGCAGTCCACGGCGGACATTGGCCTACGAGCAGTACTTC